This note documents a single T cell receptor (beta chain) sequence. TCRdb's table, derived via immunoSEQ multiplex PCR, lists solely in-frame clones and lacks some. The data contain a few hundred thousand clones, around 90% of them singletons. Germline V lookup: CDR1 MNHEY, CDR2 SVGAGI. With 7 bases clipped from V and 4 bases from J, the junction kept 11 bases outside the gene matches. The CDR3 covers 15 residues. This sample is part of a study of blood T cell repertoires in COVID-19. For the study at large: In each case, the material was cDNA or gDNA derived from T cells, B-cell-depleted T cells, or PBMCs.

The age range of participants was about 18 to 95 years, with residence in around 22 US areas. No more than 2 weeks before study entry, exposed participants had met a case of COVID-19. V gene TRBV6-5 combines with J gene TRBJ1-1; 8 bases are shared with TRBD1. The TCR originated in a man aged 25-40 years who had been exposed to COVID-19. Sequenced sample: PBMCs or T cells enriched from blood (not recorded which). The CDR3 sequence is CASTTGVGGITEAFF. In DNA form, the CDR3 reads TGTGCCAGCACGACAGGGGTGGGGGGCATCACTGAAGCTTTCTTT.